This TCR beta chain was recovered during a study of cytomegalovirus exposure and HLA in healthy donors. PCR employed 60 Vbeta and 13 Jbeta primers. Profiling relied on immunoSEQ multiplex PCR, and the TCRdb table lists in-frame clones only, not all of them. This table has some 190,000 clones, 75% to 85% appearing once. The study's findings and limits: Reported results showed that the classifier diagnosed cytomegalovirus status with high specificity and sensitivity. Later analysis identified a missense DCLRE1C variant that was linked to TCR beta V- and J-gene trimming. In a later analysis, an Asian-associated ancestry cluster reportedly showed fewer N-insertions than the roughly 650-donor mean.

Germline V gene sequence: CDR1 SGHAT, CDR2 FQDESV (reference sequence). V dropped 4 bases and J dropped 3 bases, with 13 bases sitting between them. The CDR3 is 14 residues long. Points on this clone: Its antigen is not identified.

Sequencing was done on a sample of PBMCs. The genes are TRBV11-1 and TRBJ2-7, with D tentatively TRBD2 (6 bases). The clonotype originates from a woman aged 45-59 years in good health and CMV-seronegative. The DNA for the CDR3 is TGTGCCAGCAGCTCAACCGGGACTGTCTACGAGCAGTACTTC. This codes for CASSSTGTVYEQYF.